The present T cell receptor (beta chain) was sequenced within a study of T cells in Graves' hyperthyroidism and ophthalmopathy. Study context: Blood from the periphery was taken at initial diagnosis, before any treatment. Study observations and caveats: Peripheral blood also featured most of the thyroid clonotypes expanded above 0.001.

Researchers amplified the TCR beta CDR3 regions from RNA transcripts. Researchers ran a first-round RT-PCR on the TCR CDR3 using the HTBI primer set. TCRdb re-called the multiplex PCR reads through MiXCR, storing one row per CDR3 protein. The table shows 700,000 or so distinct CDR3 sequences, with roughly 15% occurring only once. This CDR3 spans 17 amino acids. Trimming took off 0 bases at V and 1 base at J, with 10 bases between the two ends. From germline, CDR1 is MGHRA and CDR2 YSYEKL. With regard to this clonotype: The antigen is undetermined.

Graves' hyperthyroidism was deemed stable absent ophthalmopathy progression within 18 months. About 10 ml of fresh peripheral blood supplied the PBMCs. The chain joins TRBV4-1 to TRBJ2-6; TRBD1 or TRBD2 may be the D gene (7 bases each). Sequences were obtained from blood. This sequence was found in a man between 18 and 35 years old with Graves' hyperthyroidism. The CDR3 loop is CASSQDRGGSGANVLTF. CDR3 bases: TGCGCCAGCAGCCAAGACAGGGGGGGATCTGGGGCCAACGTCCTGACTTTC.